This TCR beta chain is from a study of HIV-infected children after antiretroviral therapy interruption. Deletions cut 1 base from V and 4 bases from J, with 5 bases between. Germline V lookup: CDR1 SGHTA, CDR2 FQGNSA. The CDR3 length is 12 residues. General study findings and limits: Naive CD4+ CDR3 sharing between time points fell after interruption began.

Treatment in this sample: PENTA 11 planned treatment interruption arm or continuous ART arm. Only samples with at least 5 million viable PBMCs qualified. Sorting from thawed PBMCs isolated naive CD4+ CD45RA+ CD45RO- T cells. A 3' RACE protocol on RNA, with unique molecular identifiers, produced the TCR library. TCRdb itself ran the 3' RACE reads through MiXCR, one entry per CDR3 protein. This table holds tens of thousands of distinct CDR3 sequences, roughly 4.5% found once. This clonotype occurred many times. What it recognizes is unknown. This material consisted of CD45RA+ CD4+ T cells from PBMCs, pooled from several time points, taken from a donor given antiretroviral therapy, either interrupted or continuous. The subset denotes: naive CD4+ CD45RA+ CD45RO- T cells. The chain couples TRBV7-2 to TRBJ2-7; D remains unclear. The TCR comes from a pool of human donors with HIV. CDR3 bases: TGTGCCAGCAGCTTAGTCGCTTACGAGCAGTACTTC. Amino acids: CASSLVAYEQYF.